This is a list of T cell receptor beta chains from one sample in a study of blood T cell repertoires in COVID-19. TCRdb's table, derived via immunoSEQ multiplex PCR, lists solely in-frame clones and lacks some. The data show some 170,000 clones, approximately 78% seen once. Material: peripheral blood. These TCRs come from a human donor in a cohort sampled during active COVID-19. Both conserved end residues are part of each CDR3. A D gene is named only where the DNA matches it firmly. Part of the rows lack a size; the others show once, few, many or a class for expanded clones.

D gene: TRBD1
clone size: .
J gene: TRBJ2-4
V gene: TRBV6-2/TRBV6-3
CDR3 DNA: TGTGCCAGGAGCACAACCCTATGGGGACAGGGGACTCTAGCCAAAAACATTCAGTACTTC
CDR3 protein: CARSTTLWGQGTLAKNIQYF

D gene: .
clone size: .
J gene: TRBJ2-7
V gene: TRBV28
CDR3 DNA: TGTGCCGCACAGGGAAGGGATTGGCGGCAGTACTTC
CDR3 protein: CAAQGRDWRQYF

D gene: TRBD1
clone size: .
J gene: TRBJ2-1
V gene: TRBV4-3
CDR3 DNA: TGCGCCAGCAGCCAAGGGGACAGGGTAAGGAATGAGCAGTTCTTC
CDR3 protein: CASSQGDRVRNEQFF

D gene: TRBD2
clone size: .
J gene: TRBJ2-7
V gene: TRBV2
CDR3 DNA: TGTGCCAGCAGGGGAGGTCCGGGAGGTGGTCCTAGCTCCTACGAGCAGTACTTC
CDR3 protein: CASRGGPGGGPSSYEQYF

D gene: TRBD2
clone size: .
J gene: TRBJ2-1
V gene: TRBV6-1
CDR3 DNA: TGTGCCAGCAGTGAACGGGAGGGCCGCTACAATGAGCAGTTCTTC
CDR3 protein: CASSEREGRYNEQFF

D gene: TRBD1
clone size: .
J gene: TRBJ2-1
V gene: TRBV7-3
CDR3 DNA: TGTGCCAGCAGCTGGGACAGGGCGTACGATGAGCAGTTCTTC
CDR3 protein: CASSWDRAYDEQFF

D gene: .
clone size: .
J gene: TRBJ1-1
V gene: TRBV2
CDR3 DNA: TGTGCCAGCAGCACCGACATAGCTGAAGCTTTCTTT
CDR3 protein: CASSTDIAEAFF

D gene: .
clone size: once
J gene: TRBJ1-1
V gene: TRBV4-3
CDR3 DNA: TGCGCCAGCAGCCAAGATCTTTCGGGCACTGAAGCTTTCTTT
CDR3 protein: CASSQDLSGTEAFF

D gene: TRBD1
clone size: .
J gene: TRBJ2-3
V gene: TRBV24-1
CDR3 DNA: TGTGCCACCAGTGATCTTGGACAGGGTAACTCAGATACGCAGTATTTT
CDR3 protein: CATSDLGQGNSDTQYF

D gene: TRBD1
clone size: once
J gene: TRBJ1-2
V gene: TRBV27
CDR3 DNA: TGTGCCAGCAGTTCAGGGGGGTATGGCTACACCTTC
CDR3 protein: CASSSGGYGYTF

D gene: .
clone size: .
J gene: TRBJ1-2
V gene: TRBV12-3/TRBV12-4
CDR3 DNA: TGTGCCAGCAGAGGGGCCTGGAACTATGGCTACACCTTC
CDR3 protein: CASRGAWNYGYTF

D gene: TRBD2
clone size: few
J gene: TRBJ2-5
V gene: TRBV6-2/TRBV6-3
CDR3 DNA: TGTGCCAGCAGCCTACTAGCGGCCCCCCAAGAGACCCAGTACTTC
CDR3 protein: CASSLLAAPQETQYF

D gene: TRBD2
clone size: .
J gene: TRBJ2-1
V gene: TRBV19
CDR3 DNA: TGTGCCAGTAGTAGACTAGCGGGTCCAAGCTCCTACAATGAGCAGTTCTTC
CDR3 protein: CASSRLAGPSSYNEQFF

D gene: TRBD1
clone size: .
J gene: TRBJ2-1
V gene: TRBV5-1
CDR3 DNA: TGCGCCAGCAGCCAGCGGACAGGGGGGAATTACAATGAGCAGTTCTTC
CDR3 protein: CASSQRTGGNYNEQFF

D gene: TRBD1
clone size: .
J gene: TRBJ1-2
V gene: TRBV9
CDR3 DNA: TGTGCCAGCAGCCCTCGCGGCGGACAGGGGACTTGGGGCTACACCTTC
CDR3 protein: CASSPRGGQGTWGYTF

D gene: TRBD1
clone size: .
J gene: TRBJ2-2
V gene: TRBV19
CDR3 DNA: TGTGCCAGTAGTATCCCGGGACAGGGGGCATCCGGGGAGCTGTTTTTT
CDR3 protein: CASSIPGQGASGELFF

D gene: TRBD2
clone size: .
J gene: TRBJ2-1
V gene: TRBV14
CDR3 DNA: TGTGCCAGCAGCCAGGGACTAGCCGGGATTAAGTTCTTC
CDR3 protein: CASSQGLAGIKFF

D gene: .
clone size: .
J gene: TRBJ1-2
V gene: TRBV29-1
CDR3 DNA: TGCAGCGTTTCCAGGGGTAATGGCTACACCTTC
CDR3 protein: CSVSRGNGYTF

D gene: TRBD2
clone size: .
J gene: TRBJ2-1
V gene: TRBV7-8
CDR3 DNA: TGTGCCAGCAGCTCACCAAAAGAGGGGACTAGCCTCGTACAGCAGTTCTTC
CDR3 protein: CASSSPKEGTSLVQQFF

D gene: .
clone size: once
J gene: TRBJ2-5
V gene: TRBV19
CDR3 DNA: TGTGCCAGTAGTATTCTTAGCGCGGAGACCCAGTACTTC
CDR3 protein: CASSILSAETQYF

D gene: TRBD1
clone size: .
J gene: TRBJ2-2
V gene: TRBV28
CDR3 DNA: TGTGCCAGCAGGGCCGGGACAGTAAACACCGGGGAGCTGTTTTTT
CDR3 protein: CASRAGTVNTGELFF

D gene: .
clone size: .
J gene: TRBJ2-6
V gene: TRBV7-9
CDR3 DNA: TGTGCCAGCAGCTTCACAGAAACCTCTGGGGCCAACGTCCTGACTTTC
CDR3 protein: CASSFTETSGANVLTF

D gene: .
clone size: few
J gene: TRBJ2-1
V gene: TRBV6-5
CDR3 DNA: TGTGCCAGCAGAAGCATAGCGGCGCAGTTCTTC
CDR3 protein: CASRSIAAQFF

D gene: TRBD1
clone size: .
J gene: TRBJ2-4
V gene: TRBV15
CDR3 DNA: TGTGCCACCAGCAGAGCCCGGGGACAGGGGCGACTAAACATTCAGTACTTC
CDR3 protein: CATSRARGQGRLNIQYF

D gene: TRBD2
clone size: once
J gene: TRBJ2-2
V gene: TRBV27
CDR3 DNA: TGTGCCAGCAGTTCCGTTGCGGGAGCCATCACCGGGGAGCTGTTTTTT
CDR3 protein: CASSSVAGAITGELFF

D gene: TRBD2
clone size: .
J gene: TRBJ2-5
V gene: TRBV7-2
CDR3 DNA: TGTGCCAGCAGCTTAGACGGGAGGCCTCAGGAGACCCAGTACTTC
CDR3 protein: CASSLDGRPQETQYF

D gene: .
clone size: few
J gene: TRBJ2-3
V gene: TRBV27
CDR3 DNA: TGTGCCAGCAGTCTACGGACTACTAAAAGACCAGATACGCAGTATTTT
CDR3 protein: CASSLRTTKRPDTQYF

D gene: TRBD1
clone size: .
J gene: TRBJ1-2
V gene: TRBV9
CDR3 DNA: TGTGCCAGCAGCCCCGACATTGGGACAGGGGATACCTACACCTTC
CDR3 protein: CASSPDIGTGDTYTF

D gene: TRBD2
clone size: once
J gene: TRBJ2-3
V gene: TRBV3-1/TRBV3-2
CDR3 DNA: TGTGCCAGCAAAGGACCCAGCGGGAGAACGAATACGCAGTATTTT
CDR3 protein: CASKGPSGRTNTQYF

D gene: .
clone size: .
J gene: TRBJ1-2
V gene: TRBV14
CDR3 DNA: TGTGCCAGCAGCCCCCAGGGCAGGGGTGGCTACACCTTC
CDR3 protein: CASSPQGRGGYTF

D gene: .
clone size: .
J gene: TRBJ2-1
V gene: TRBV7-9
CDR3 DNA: TGTGCCAGCACTAGGCCGGCAGGCACATCCTACAATGAGCAGTTCTTC
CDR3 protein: CASTRPAGTSYNEQFF

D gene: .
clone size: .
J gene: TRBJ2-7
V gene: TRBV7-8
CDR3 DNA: TGTGCCAGCAGCTCCATGGGGGGGGGCCTCGAGCAGTACTTC
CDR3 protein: CASSSMGGGLEQYF

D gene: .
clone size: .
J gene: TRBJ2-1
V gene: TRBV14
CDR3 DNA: TGTGCCAGCAGCCGGCGACAGTCTAATGAGCAGTTCTTC
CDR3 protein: CASSRRQSNEQFF

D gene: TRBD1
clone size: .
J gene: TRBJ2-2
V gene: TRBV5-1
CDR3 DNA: TGCGCCAGCAGCTTGGGGACAGGGCTTGACACCGGGGAGCTGTTTTTT
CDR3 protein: CASSLGTGLDTGELFF

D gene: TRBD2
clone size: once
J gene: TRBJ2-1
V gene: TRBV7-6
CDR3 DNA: TGTGCCAGCAGCTTAGCGGTAGCGGGGGGGTACAATGAGCAGTTCTTC
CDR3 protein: CASSLAVAGGYNEQFF

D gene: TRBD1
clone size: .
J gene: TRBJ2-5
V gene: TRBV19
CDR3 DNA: TGTGCCAGTAGTATTCTTCCGGGACAGGGGGAGACCCAGTACTTC
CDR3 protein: CASSILPGQGETQYF

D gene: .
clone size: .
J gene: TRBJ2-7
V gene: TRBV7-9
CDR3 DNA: TGTGCCAGCAGCTTAGCGGGGAGAACCTACGAGCAGTACTTC
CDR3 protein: CASSLAGRTYEQYF

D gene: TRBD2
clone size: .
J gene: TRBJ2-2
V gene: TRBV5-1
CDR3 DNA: TGCGCCAGCAGCAAGACTAGCACAGACACCGGGGAGCTGTTTTTT
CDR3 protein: CASSKTSTDTGELFF

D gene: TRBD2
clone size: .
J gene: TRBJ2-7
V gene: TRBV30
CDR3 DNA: TGTGCCTGGAACCCTAGCGGGATAGGCTACGAGCAGTACTTC
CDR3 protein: CAWNPSGIGYEQYF

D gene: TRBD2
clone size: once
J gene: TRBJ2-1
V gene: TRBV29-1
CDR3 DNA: TGCAGCGTCAGAGGGCGGGAGCGACGCTACAATGAGCAGTTCTTC
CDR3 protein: CSVRGRERRYNEQFF

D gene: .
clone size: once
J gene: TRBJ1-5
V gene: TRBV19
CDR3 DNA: TGTGCCAGTAGTATAAGAACAGGCTTAGGTAGCAATCAGCCCCAGCATTTT
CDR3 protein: CASSIRTGLGSNQPQHF

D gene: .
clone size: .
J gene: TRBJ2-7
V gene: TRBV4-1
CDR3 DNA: TGCGCCAGCAGCCAAGAGAGTGAACAGGGCCAACAGTACTTC
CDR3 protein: CASSQESEQGQQYF